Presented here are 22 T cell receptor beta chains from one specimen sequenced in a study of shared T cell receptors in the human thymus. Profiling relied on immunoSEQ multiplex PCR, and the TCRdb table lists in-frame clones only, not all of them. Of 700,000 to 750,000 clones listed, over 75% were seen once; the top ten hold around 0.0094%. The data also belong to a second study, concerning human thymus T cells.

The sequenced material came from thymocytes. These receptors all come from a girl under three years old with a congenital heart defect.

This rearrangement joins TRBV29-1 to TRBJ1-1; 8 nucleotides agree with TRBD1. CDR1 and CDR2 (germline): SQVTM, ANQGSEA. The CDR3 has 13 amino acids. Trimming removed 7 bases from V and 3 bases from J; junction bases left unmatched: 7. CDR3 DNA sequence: TGCAGCGCCGGACAGGGAACGGACACTGAAGCTTTCTTT. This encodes CSAGQGTDTEAFF. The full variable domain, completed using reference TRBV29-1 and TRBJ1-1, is SAVISQKPSRDICQRGTSLTIQCQVDSQVTMMFWYRQQPGQSLTLIATANQGSEATYESGFVIDKFPISRPNLTFSTLTVSNMSPEDSSIYLCSAGQGTDTEAFFGQGTRLTVV.

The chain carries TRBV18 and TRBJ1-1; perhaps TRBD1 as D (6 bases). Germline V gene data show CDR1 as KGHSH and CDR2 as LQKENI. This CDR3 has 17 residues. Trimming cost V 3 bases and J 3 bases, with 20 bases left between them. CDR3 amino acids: CASSPMGVTQGYTEAFF. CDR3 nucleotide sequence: TGTGCCAGCTCACCGATGGGGGTGACACAGGGCTACACTGAAGCTTTCTTT.

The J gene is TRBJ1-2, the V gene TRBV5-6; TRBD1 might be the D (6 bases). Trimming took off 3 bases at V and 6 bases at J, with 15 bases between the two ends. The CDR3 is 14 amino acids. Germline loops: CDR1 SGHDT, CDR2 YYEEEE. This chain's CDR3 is CASSSGQVLNGYTF. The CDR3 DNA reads TGTGCCAGCAGCTCGGGACAAGTACTAAATGGCTACACCTTC.

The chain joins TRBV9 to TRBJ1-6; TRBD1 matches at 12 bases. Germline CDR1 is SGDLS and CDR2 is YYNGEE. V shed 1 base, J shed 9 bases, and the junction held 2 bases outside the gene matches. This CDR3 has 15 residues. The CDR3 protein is CASSVRGQGASPLHF. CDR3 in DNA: TGTGCCAGCAGCGTACGGGGACAGGGGGCTTCACCCCTCCACTTT. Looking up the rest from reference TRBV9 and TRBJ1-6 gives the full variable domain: DSGVTQTPKHLITATGQRVTLRCSPRSGDLSVYWYQQSLDQGLQFLIQYYNGEERAKGNILERFSAQQFPDLHSELNLSSLELGDSALYFCASSVRGQGASPLHFGNGTRLTVT.

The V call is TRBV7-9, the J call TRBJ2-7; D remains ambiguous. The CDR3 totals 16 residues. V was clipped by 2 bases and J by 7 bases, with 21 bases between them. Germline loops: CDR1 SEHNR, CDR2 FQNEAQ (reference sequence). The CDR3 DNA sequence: TGTGCCAGCAGCTTATTTCCCTCACTACCCGTTTCGGAGCAGTACTTC. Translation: CASSLFPSLPVSEQYF.

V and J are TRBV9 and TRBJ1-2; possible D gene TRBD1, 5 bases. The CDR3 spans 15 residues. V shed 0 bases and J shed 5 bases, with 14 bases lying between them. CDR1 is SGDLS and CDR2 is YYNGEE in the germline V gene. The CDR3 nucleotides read TGTGCCAGCAGCGTAGGGGGCGGATTTCGGTATGGCTACACCTTC. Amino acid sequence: CASSVGGGFRYGYTF.

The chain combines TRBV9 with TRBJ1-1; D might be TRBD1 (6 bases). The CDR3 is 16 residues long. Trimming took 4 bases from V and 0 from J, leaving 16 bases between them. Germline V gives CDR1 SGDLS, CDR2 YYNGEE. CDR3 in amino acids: CASSPPHRELNTEAFF. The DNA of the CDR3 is TGTGCCAGCAGCCCCCCCCACAGGGAACTGAACACTGAAGCTTTCTTT.

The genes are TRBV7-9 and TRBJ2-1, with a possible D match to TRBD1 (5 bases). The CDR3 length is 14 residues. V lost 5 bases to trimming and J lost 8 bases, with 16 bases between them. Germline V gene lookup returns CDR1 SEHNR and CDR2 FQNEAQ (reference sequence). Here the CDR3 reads CASSGQGKAHEQFF. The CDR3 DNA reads TGTGCCAGCAGCGGGCAGGGAAAAGCGCATGAGCAGTTCTTC.

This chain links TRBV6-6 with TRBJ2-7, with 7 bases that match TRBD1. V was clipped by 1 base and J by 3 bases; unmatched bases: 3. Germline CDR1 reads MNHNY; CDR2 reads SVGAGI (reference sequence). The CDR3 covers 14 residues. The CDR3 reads CASSYLGQLYEQYF. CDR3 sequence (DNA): TGTGCCAGCAGTTACTTGGGACAGCTCTACGAGCAGTACTTC.

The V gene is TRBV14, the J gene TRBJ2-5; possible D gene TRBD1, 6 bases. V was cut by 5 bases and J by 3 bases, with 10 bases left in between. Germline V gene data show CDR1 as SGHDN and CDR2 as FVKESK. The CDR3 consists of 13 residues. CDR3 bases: TGTGCCAGCAGCATCCGGGACAAAGAGACCCAGTACTTC. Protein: CASSIRDKETQYF.

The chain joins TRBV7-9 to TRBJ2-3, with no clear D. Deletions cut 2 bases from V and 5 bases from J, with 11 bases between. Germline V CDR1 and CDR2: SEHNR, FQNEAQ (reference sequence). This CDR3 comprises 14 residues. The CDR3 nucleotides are TGTGCCAGCAGCTTATCTCCCCCAGTAGATACGCAGTATTTT. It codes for CASSLSPPVDTQYF. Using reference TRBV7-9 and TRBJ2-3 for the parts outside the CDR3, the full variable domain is DTGVSQNPRHKITKRGQNVTFRCDPISEHNRLYWYRQTLGQGPEFLTYFQNEAQLEKSRLLSDRFSAERPKGSFSTLEIQRTEQGDSAMYLCASSLSPPVDTQYFGPGTRLTVL.

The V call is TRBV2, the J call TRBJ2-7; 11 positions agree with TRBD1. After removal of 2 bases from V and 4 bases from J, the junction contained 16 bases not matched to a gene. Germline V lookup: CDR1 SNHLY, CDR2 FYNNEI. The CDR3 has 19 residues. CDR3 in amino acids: CASSEIQASIRDRGYEQYF. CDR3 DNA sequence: TGTGCCAGCAGTGAAATTCAGGCGAGTATTCGGGACAGGGGGTACGAGCAGTACTTC.

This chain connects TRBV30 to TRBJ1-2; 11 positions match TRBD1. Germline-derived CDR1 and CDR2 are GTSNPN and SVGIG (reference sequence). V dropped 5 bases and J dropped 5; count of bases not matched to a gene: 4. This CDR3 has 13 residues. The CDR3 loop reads CAWARDRGYGYTF. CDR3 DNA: TGTGCCTGGGCCCGGGACAGGGGGTATGGCTACACCTTC.

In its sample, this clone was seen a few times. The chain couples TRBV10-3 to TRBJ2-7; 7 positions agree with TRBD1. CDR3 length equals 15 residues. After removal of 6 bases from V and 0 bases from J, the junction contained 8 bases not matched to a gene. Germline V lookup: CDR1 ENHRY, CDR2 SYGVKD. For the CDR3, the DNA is TGTGCCATCAGCGGGACAGAGACTCACTCCTACGAGCAGTACTTC. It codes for CAISGTETHSYEQYF.

Here the CDR3 DNA reads TGTGCCAGCAGCGCCAATGATCAGGGTTTGTCGAGCTCCTATAATTCACCCCTCCACTTT. As protein: CASSANDQGLSSSYNSPLHF. The chain recombines TRBV7-8 with TRBJ1-6; D may be TRBD1 (5 bases). V lost 5 bases and J 0 bases, leaving 23 bases between the germline ends. Germline assignment: CDR1 SGHVS and CDR2 FQNEAQ. This CDR3 has 20 residues.

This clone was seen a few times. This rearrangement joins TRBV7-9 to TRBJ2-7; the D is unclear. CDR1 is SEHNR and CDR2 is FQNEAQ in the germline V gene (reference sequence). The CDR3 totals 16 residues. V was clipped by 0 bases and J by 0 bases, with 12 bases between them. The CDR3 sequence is CASSLAPETDSYEQYF. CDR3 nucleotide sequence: TGTGCCAGCAGCTTAGCCCCGGAGACTGACTCCTACGAGCAGTACTTC.

The DNA for the CDR3 is TGCGCCAGCAGCTTGAGAGGCCGGGACAGGGACAATGAGCAGTTCTTC. Protein sequence: CASSLRGRDRDNEQFF. The chain uses TRBV5-1 and TRBJ2-1; the match to TRBD1 covers 9 bases. After removal of 1 base from V and 5 bases from J, the junction contained 7 bases not matched to a gene. The CDR3 loop spans 16 amino acids. CDR1 SGHRS and CDR2 YFSETQ come from the germline V gene. Full variable domain (rest looked up from reference TRBV5-1 and TRBJ2-1): KAGVTQTPRYLIKTRGQQVTLSCSPISGHRSVSWYQQTPGQGLQFLFEYFSETQRNKGNFPGRFSGRQFSNSRSEMNVSTLELGDSALYLCASSLRGRDRDNEQFFGPGTRLTVL.

CDR3 DNA sequence: TGTGCCATCAGTGAGGTTGGGAACAGGCGAACTCTCTCTGGAAACACCATATATTTT. Translating gives CAISEVGNRRTLSGNTIYF. The chain carries TRBV10-3 and TRBJ1-3; possibly TRBD1 for D (5 bases). This CDR3 is 19 amino acids long. Per germline, CDR1 ENHRY and CDR2 SYGVKD. The germline V and J ends were trimmed by 2 bases and 0 bases, with 20 bases remaining between them.

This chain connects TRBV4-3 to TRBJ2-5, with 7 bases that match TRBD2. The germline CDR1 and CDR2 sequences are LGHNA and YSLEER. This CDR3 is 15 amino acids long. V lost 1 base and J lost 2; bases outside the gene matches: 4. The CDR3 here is CASSQGRRGQETQYF. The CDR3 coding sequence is TGCGCCAGCAGCCAAGGGCGGCGGGGGCAAGAGACCCAGTACTTC.

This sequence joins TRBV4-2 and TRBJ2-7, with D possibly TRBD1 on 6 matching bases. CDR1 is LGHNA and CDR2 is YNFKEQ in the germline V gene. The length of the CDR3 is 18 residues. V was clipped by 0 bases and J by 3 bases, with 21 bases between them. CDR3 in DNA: TGTGCCAGCAGCCAAGATAAGGGGGATAAACCCACCCACTACGAGCAGTACTTC. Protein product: CASSQDKGDKPTHYEQYF.

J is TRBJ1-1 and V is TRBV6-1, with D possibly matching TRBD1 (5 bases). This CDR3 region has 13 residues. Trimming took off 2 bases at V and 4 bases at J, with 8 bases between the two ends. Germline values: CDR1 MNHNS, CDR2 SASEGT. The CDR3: CASSEIRGTEAFF. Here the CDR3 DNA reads TGTGCCAGCAGTGAAATTAGGGGCACTGAAGCTTTCTTT.

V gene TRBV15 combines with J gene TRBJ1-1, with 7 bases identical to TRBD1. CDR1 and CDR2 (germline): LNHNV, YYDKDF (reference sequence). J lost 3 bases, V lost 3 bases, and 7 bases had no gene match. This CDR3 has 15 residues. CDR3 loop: CATSRTGRKDTEAFF. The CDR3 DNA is TGTGCCACCAGCAGGACAGGGAGGAAGGACACTGAAGCTTTCTTT.